Below are 3 T cell receptor beta chains sequenced from a single sample in a study of T cell repertoires in cytomegalovirus infection. TCRdb itself ran the reads through MiXCR, one entry per CDR3 protein. The profile covers 480,000 or so distinct CDR3 sequences, with approximately 10% appearing a single time and 10% taken by the ten largest. The specimen was PBMCs. The receptors were gathered from a human donor in good health (CMV status not recorded). Some clones in this sample may be carry-over from other donors' samples.

The table lists this clonotype with many counts. The genes are TRBV7-8 and TRBJ1-5; no clear D. CDR1 and CDR2 (germline): SGHVS, FQNEAQ. V was clipped by 5 bases and J by 1 base, with 27 bases between them. The CDR3 contains 20 residues. CDR3 nucleotides: TGTGCCAGCAGCCTTCTTTTCGTTAGATCCAGGTCCGAGAGCAATCAGCCCCAGCATTTT. Translation gives CASSLLFVRSRSESNQPQHF.

At least ten counts were recorded for this clonotype. This chain uses TRBV7-9 with TRBJ2-5, with 13 bases aligning to TRBD2. The germline gives CDR1 SEHNR, CDR2 FQNEAQ (reference sequence). This CDR3 has 20 residues. V shed 2 bases, J shed 0 bases, and the junction held 12 bases outside the gene matches. CDR3 amino acids: CASSLPIPGLAGRYQETQYF. The CDR3 DNA reads TGTGCCAGCAGCTTACCCATCCCGGGACTAGCGGGGCGGTACCAAGAGACCCAGTACTTC.

This clonotype was recorded many times. V is TRBV7-8 and J is TRBJ1-5, with D hard to call. The germline gives CDR1 SGHVS, CDR2 FQNEAQ. V lost 0 bases and J lost 5, with 14 bases in between. The CDR3 covers 16 residues. This CDR3 reads CASSLARARVDQPQHF. CDR3 in DNA: TGTGCCAGCAGCTTAGCAAGGGCGCGGGTCGATCAGCCCCAGCATTTT.